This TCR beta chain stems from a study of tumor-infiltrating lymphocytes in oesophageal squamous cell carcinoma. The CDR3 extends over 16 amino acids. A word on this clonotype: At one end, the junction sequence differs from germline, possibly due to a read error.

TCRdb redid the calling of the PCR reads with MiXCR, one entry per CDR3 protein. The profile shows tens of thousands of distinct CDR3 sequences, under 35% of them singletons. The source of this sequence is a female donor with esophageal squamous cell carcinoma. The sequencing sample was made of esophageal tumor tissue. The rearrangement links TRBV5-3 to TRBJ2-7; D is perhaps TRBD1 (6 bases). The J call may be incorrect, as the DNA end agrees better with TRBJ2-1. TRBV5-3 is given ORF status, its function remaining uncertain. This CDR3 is CASSLGSARGRGEQFF. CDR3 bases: TGTGCCAGCAGCTTGGGGTCGGCCAGGGGCAGAGGCGAGCAGTTCTTC.